The next 10 T cell receptor beta chains were all read from a single sample in a study of Ad26.COV2.S vaccination and SARS-CoV-2 variants. The treatment here: about 20 received Ad26.COV2.S at low or high dose, single or two shots; about 5 received placebo; per-sample allocation not given. Sampling happened 63 days after the first vaccine or placebo injection. Using immunoSEQ multiplex PCR, the repertoire was profiled, and TCRdb retains in-frame clones only, with some absent. The sample holds roughly 350,000 clones; more than 85% are singletons and the top ten take approximately 4.5%. The source was peripheral blood, collected in a trial of Ad26.COV2.S vaccine versus placebo. The receptors were sampled from a person between 18 and 59 years old who received the Ad26.COV2.S COVID-19 vaccine or a placebo.

The rearrangement joins TRBV2 to TRBJ1-6; 8 bases fit TRBD1. Germline lookup yields CDR1 SNHLY and CDR2 FYNNEI. The CDR3 loop spans 13 amino acids. After removal of 8 bases from V and 7 bases from J, the junction contained 4 bases not matched to a gene. The CDR3 region has the DNA TGTGCCAGCGGGGACAGGAACAATTCACCCCTCCACTTT. Amino acid sequence: CASGDRNNSPLHF.

The chain carries TRBV5-8 and TRBJ1-1; 7 bases match TRBD1. CDR1 SGHTS and CDR2 YDEGEE come from the germline V gene. V shed 0 bases and J 1 base; nucleotides not matched to a gene: 9. This CDR3 region has 17 residues. The CDR3, as DNA: TGTGCCAGCAGCTTGGCCCAGGGGGGCTATAAGAACACTGAAGCTTTCTTT. Translated: CASSLAQGGYKNTEAFF.

This clone was observed a few times. The chain joins TRBV5-1 to TRBJ2-1, with D perhaps given as TRBD1 or TRBD2 (5 bases each). From germline, CDR1 is SGHRS and CDR2 YFSETQ. This CDR3 contains 17 residues. V was shortened by 4 bases and J by 0 bases, with 17 bases between the two germline ends. Here the CDR3 reads CASSGSGTVGSYNEQFF. Here the CDR3 DNA reads TGCGCCAGCAGCGGATCCGGGACGGTAGGCTCCTACAATGAGCAGTTCTTC.

This chain connects TRBV29-1 to TRBJ2-3, with a weak D call TRBD2 (5 bases). Germline CDR1 is SQVTM and CDR2 is ANQGSEA. Trimming pared 7 bases from V and 0 bases from J, leaving 14 bases between. This CDR3 is 14 amino acids long. This CDR3 reads CSGTPGRSTDTQYF. DNA for the CDR3: TGCAGCGGAACTCCGGGAAGGAGCACAGATACGCAGTATTTT.

This chain joins TRBV6-1 and TRBJ1-6; 9 bases fit TRBD1. This CDR3 is 15 amino acids long. Losses at the gene ends were 3 bases for V and 7 bases for J; bases not matched to a gene: 4. CDR1 and CDR2 from the germline V gene are MNHNS and SASEGT. The CDR3: CASSDTGTGNSPLHF. CDR3 nucleotides: TGTGCCAGCAGTGATACCGGGACAGGGAATTCACCCCTCCACTTT.

The chain joins TRBV28 to TRBJ2-1; D not resolved. Trimming stripped 8 bases from V and 8 bases from J, with 16 bases between. The length of the CDR3 is 13 residues. The germline V gene has CDR1 MDHEN and CDR2 SYDVKM. In DNA, the CDR3 is TGTGCCAGCTTCACCCCCCCTAAGTATGAGCAGTTCTTC. Protein: CASFTPPKYEQFF.

About this clone: At the DNA level, this CDR3 is encoded by other sequences in the same sample as well. CDR3 DNA: TGCGCCAGCAGCCTGGGACAGGGATCCGAGCAGTACTTC. Residues: CASSLGQGSEQYF. The rearrangement uses TRBV5-1 and TRBJ2-7; 9 bases are shared with TRBD1. Trimming cost V 4 bases and J 6 bases; bases outside gene matches: 5. The length of the CDR3 is 13 residues. Germline V gives CDR1 SGHRS, CDR2 YFSETQ.

The V call is TRBV5-1, the J call TRBJ2-2; TRBD1 might be the D (5 bases). The CDR3 sequence is 18 residues long. Germline CDR1 and CDR2: SGHRS and YFSETQ. V was clipped by 0 bases and J by 5 bases, with 20 bases between them. CDR3 DNA: TGCGCCAGCAGCTTGGACTCCCTCGACAGCGTGGAAACCGGGGAGCTGTTTTTT. It specifies CASSLDSLDSVETGELFF.

The J gene is TRBJ2-2, the V gene TRBV6-5; 9 bases are shared with TRBD2. Germline-derived CDR1 and CDR2 are MNHEY and SVGAGI. The CDR3 is 15 residues long. The V segment lost 7 bases and the J segment 5 bases; nucleotides outside the gene matches: 8. The CDR3 loop is CASMISGRYTGELFF. The CDR3 bases are TGTGCCAGCATGATTAGCGGGAGATATACCGGGGAGCTGTTTTTT.

This chain joins TRBV24-1 and TRBJ2-3, with unresolved D. The CDR3 totals 13 residues. Per germline, CDR1 KGHDR and CDR2 SFDVKD. V dropped 2 bases and J dropped 7 bases, with 9 bases sitting between them. The CDR3 nucleotides are TGTGCCACCAGTGATTCGCTTTTCAATACGCAGTATTTT. Encoded protein: CATSDSLFNTQYF.